These 14 T cell receptor beta chains originate from one sample sequenced in a study of blood T cells in healthy people across ages. A second PCR of 7 to 11 cycles used a sample-barcoded 5' primer and a J-beta primer mix. One entry per CDR3 protein, called by TCRdb with MiXCR from the 5' RACE reads. The table has over a million distinct CDR3 sequences, around 59% seen once. The sample was blood. These receptors all stem from a man between 18 and 29 years old in good health.

This clonotype was detected a few times. The V and J genes are TRBV7-9 and TRBJ1-2, with D unclear. Germline CDR1 SEHNR, CDR2 FQNEAQ (reference sequence). The CDR3 is 14 amino acids. V dropped 4 bases and J dropped 8 bases, with 17 bases sitting between them. CDR3: CASSSDVNGLGYTF. CDR3 nucleotides: TGTGCCAGCAGCTCCGACGTGAATGGACTAGGCTACACCTTC.

The chain uses TRBV12-3 or TRBV12-4 and TRBJ2-3; no firm D call. Trimming left V 3 bases short and J 2 bases short, with 9 bases between. This CDR3 has 14 amino acids. CDR3 DNA: TGTGCCAGCAGTTTGTCGCAGTTCACAGATACGCAGTATTTT. It translates to CASSLSQFTDTQYF.

This chain joins TRBV3-1 and TRBJ2-1, with TRBD1 matching 7 bases. Germline trimming cut 1 base from V and 10 bases from J; bases unmatched to any gene: 10. CDR3 length: 15 residues. Germline loops: CDR1 LGHDT, CDR2 YNNKEL (reference sequence). CDR3 in DNA: TGTGCCAGCAGCCAAGGACAGGGCCGCTCCTACGAGCAGTTCTTC. Its translation: CASSQGQGRSYEQFF.

The chain combines TRBV7-2 with TRBJ2-5; TRBD1 aligns across 8 bases. This CDR3 contains 13 residues. Germline V gene lookup returns CDR1 SGHTA and CDR2 FQGNSA. V shed 4 bases and J 7 bases; nucleotides not matched to a gene: 5. CDR3 sequence (DNA): TGTGCCAGCAGCTCGGACAGGGAGAGGACCCAGTACTTC. It translates to CASSSDRERTQYF.

The chain carries TRBV20-1 and TRBJ2-4, with TRBD2 as a possible D gene (5 bases). Germline lookup yields CDR1 DFQATT and CDR2 SNEGSKA (reference sequence). The V and J ends lost 3 bases and 0 bases respectively, with 12 bases between them. The CDR3 sequence is 15 residues long. The CDR3 loop reads CSASKAGEAKNIQYF. The CDR3 coding sequence is TGCAGTGCTAGTAAGGCCGGGGAAGCCAAAAACATTCAGTACTTC.

The rearrangement uses TRBV29-1 and TRBJ1-5; 7 nucleotides line up with TRBD1. Trimming took 4 bases from V and 6 from J; bases not matched to a gene: 12. CDR1 and CDR2 from the germline V gene are SQVTM and ANQGSEA. The CDR3 contains 15 residues. The CDR3 nucleotides read TGCAGCGTTGTGGGGGAGGGGGCGGATAGTCAGCCCCAGCATTTT. This translates into CSVVGEGADSQPQHF.

This clonotype was seen a handful of times. The genes are TRBV29-1 and TRBJ1-2; D possibly corresponds to TRBD1 (5 bases). The CDR3 runs to 16 residues. Germline values: CDR1 SQVTM, CDR2 ANQGSEA. With 0 bases removed from V and 8 bases from J, the gap between germline ends came to 22 bases. The DNA of the CDR3 is TGCAGCGTTGAAGATCTTCCGGGACGCGGGTTTCGGGGCTACACCTTC. It yields the protein CSVEDLPGRGFRGYTF.

Turning to this clonotype: An end of the junction differs from the germline gene, which may be a read error. The chain employs TRBV20-1 and TRBJ2-3, with D tentatively TRBD2 (5 bases). CDR3 size: 14 residues. Germline values: CDR1 DFQATT, CDR2 SNEGSKA (reference sequence). The CDR3 DNA follows: TGTAGTGCACCAGGACTTCCTAGCACAGATACGCAGTATTTT. This sequence encodes CSAPGLPSTDTQYF.

This chain joins TRBV20-1 and TRBJ2-7; no clear D. The CDR3 spans 9 residues. Germline V gene sequence: CDR1 DFQATT, CDR2 SNEGSKA (reference sequence). Trimming pared 5 bases from V and 2 bases from J, leaving 1 base between. The CDR3 DNA follows: TGCAGTGCTCCCTACGAGCAGTACTTC. Residues: CSAPYEQYF.

This clonotype was seen more than once but under ten times. The chain employs TRBV28 and TRBJ2-5; D is perhaps TRBD1 (6 bases). The J call is uncertain, as TRBJ2-7 better fits the DNA end. This CDR3 is 16 amino acids long. The germline V gene has CDR1 MDHEN and CDR2 SYDVKM. The CDR3 nucleotides read TGTGCCAGCAGTTTAATCCTTGGGGGCAGGGAAAACGAGCAGTACTTC. Protein: CASSLILGGRENEQYF.

This chain connects TRBV21-1 to TRBJ1-5; no check of the table's D call, TRBD1, against the DNA was made. TRBV21-1 is deemed a pseudogene. The CDR3 totals 15 residues. DNA for the CDR3: TGTGCCAGCAAAGGGGGCGAGAATAGCAATCAGCCCCAGCATTTT. Its protein product is CASKGGENSNQPQHF.

The rearrangement joins TRBV3-1 to TRBJ2-1; D might be TRBD1 (6 bases). Looked up from germline, CDR1 is LGHDT and CDR2 is YNNKEL (reference sequence). The CDR3 length is 15 residues. Trimming removed 1 base from V and 7 bases from J, with 14 bases in between. CDR3 residues: CASSQVLGTQNEQFF. DNA of the CDR3: TGTGCCAGCAGCCAAGTTTTAGGGACACAGAATGAGCAGTTCTTC.

CDR3 DNA sequence: TGCGCCAGCAGTGAAATCTCCTGGACAGGGATGGGGGGCACAGATACGCAGTATTTT. It codes for CASSEISWTGMGGTDTQYF. This chain connects TRBV10-1 to TRBJ2-3; 8 positions match TRBD1. Germline values: CDR1 WNHNN, CDR2 SYGVQD (reference sequence). The CDR3 is 19 residues long. With 3 bases clipped from V and 1 base from J, the junction kept 15 bases outside the gene matches.

The gene calls are TRBV6-6 and TRBJ2-3; tentative D call: TRBD1 (6 bases). Germline values: CDR1 MNHNY, CDR2 SVGAGI (reference sequence). Trimming left V 5 bases short and J 5 bases short, with 11 bases between. The CDR3 has 13 amino acids. The CDR3 DNA reads TGTGCCAGCAGTCGATACAGGGTAGATACGCAGTATTTT. Its translation is CASSRYRVDTQYF.